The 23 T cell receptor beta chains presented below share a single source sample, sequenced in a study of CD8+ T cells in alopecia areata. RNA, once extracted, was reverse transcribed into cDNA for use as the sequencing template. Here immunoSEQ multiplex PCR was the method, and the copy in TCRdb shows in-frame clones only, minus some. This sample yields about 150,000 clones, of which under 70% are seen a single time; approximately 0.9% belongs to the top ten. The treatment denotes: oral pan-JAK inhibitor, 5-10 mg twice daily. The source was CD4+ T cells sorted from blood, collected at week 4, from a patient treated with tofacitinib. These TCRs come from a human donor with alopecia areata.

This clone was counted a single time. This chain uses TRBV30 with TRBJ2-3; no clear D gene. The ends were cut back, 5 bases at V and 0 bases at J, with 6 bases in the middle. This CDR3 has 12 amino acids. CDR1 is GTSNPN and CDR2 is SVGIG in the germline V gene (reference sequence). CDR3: CAWGPSTDTQYF. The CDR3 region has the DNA TGTGCCTGGGGCCCCAGCACAGATACGCAGTATTTT.

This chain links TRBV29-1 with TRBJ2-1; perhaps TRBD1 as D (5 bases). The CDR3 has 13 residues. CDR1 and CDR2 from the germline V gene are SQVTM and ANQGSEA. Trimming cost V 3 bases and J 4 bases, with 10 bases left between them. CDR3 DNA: TGCAGCGTTGATAGAGACAGTTACAATGAGCAGTTCTTC. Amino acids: CSVDRDSYNEQFF.

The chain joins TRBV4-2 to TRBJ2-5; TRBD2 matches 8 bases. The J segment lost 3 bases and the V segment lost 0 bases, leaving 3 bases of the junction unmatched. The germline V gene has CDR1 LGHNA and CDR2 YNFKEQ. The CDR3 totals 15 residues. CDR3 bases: TGTGCCAGCAGCCAAGATCCAGCGGGGGAAGAGACCCAGTACTTC. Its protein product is CASSQDPAGEETQYF.

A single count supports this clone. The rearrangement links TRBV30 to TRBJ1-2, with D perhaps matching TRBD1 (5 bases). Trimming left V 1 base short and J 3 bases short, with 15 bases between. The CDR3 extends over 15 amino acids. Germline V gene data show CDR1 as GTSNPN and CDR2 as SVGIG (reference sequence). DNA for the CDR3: TGTGCCTGGAGTGCCCGGCGTTCGGGGGACTATGGCTACACCTTC. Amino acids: CAWSARRSGDYGYTF. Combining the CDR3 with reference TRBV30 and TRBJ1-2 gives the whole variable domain SQTIHQWPATLVQPVGSPLSLECTVEGTSNPNLYWYRQAAGRGLQLLFYSVGIGQISSEVPQNLSASRPQDRQFILSSKKLLLSDSGFYLCAWSARRSGDYGYTFGSGTRLTVV.

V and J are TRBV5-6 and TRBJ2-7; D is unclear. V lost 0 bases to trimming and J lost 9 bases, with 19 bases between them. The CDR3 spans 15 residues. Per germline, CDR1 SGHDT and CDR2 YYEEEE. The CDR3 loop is CASSLVTSPGSGQYF. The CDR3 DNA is TGTGCCAGCAGCTTGGTCACTTCACCGGGTTCGGGGCAGTACTTC.

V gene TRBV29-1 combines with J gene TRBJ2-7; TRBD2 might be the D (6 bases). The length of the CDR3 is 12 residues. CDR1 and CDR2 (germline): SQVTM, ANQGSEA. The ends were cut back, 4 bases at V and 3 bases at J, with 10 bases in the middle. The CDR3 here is CSVAEGNYEQYF. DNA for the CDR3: TGCAGCGTTGCGGAGGGCAACTACGAGCAGTACTTC.

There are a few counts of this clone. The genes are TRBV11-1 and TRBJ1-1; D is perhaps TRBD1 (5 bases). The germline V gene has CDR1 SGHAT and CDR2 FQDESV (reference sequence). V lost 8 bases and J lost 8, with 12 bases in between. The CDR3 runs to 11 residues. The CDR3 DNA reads TGTGCCAGCCAACCGTGGGGGGAAGCTTTCTTT. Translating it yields CASQPWGEAFF.

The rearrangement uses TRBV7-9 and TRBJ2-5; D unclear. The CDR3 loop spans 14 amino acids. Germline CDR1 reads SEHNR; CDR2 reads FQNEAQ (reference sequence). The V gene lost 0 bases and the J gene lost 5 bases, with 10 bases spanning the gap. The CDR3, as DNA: TGTGCCAGCAGCTTAGCGACTGAGCAGGAGACCCAGTACTTC. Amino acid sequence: CASSLATEQETQYF.

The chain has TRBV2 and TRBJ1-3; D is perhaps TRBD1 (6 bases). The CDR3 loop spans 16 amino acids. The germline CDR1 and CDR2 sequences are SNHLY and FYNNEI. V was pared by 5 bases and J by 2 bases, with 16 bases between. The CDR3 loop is CASSPSRTAAGNTIYF. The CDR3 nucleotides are TGTGCCAGCAGTCCATCGAGGACAGCGGCTGGAAACACCATATATTTT. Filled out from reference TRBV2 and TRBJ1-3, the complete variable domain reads EPEVTQTPSHQVTQMGQEVILRCVPISNHLYFYWYRQILGQKVEFLVSFYNNEISEKSEIFDDQFSVERPDGSNFTLKIRSTKLEDSAMYFCASSPSRTAAGNTIYFGEGSWLTVV.

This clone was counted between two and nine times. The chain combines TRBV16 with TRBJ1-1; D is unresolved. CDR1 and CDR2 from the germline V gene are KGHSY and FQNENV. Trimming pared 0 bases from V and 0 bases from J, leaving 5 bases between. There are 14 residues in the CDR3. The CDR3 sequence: CASSQSGLNTEAFF. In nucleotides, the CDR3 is TGTGCCAGCAGCCAATCTGGATTGAACACTGAAGCTTTCTTT. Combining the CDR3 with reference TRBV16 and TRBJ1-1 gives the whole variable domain GEEVAQTPKHLVRGEGQKAKLYCAPIKGHSYVFWYQQVLKNEFKFLISFQNENVFDETGMPKERFSAKCLPNSPCSLEIQATKLEDSAVYFCASSQSGLNTEAFFGQGTRLTVV.

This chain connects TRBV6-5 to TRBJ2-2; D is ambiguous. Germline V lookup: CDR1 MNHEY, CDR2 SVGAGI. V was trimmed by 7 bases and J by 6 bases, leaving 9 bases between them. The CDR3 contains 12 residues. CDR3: CASTASAGELFF. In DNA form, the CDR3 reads TGTGCCAGCACCGCGTCTGCCGGGGAGCTGTTTTTT.

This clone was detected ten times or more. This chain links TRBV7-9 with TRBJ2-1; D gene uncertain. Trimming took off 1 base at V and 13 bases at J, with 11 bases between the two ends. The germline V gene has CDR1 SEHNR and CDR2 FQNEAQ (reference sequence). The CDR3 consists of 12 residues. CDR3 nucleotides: TGTGCCAGCAGCTTAGTTGGAGCACAACAGTTCTTC. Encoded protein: CASSLVGAQQFF.

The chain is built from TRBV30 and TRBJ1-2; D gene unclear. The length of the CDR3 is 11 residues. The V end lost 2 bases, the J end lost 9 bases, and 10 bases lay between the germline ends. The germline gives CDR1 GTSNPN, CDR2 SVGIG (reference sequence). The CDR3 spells CAWSLGSSYTF. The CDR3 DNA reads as TGTGCCTGGAGTTTGGGGAGTAGCTACACCTTC.

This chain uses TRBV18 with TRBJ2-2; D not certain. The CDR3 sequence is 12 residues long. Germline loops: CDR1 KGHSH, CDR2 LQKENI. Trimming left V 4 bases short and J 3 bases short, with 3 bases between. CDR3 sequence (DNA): TGTGCCAGCTCACGATACACCGGGGAGCTGTTTTTT. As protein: CASSRYTGELFF.

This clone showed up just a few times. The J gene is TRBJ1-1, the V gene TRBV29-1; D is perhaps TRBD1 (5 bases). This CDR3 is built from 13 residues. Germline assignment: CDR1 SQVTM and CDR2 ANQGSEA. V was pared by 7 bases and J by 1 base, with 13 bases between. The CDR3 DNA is TGCAGCGCTGCCCTCAGGGAGAACACTGAAGCTTTCTTT. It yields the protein CSAALRENTEAFF.

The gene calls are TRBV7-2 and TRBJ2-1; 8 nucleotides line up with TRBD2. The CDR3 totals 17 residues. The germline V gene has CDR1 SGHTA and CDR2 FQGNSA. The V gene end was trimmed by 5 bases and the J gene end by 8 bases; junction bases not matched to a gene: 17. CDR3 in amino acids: CASSHLNGRGAVYEQFF. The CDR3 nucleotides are TGTGCCAGCAGCCACCTTAATGGGCGGGGGGCCGTCTATGAGCAGTTCTTC.

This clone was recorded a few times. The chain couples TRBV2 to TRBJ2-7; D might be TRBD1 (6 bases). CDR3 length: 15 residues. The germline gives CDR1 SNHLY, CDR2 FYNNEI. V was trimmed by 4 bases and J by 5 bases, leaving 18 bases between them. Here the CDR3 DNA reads TGTGCCAGCAGTGTCAATCAGGGGTTGGACGACGAGCAGTACTTC. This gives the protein CASSVNQGLDDEQYF. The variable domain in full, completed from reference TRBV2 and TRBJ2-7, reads EPEVTQTPSHQVTQMGQEVILRCVPISNHLYFYWYRQILGQKVEFLVSFYNNEISEKSEIFDDQFSVERPDGSNFTLKIRSTKLEDSAMYFCASSVNQGLDDEQYFGPGTRLTVT.

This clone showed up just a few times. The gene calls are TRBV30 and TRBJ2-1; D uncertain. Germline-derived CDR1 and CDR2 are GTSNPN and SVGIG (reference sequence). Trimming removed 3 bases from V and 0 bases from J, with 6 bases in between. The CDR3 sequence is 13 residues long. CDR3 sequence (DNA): TGTGCCTGGAGGTCAGGCTCCTACAATGAGCAGTTCTTC. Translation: CAWRSGSYNEQFF.

CDR3 nucleotides: TGCAGCGTCCCCCGACAGGGCACAGATACGCAGTATTTT. It translates to CSVPRQGTDTQYF. The genes are TRBV29-1 and TRBJ2-3; maybe TRBD1 (6 bases). V shed 6 bases and J shed 1 base, with 11 bases lying between them. This CDR3 contains 13 residues. CDR1 and CDR2 from the germline V gene are SQVTM and ANQGSEA.

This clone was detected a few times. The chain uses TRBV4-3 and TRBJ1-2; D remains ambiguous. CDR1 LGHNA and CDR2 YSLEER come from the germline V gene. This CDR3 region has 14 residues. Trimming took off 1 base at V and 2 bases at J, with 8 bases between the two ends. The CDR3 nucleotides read TGCGCCAGCAGCCAAGGGCGGCTAAACTATGGCTACACCTTC. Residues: CASSQGRLNYGYTF.

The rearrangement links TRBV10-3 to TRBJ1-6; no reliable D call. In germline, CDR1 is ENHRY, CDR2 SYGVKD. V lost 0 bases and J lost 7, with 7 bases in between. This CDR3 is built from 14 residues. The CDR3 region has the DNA TGTGCCATCAGTGAGTCGACGGAGAATTCACCCCTCCACTTT. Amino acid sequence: CAISESTENSPLHF.

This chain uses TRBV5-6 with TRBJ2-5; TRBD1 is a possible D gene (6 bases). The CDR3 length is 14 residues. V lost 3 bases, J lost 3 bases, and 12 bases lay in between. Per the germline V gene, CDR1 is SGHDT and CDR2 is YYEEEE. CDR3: CASSSGHSEETQYF. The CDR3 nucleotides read TGTGCCAGCAGCTCGGGACACTCTGAAGAGACCCAGTACTTC.

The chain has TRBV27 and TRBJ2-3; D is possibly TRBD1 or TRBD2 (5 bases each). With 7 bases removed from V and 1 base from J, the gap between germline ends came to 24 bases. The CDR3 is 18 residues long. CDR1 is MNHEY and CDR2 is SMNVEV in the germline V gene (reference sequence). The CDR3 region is CASNHIRRSLGGTDTQYF. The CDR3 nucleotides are TGTGCCAGCAATCATATACGCCGGTCACTGGGGGGCACAGATACGCAGTATTTT.